Following are 16 T cell receptor beta chains from one sample sequenced in a study of blood T cell repertoires in COVID-19. TCRdb's copy holds only in-frame clones and misses some; the assay was immunoSEQ multiplex PCR. Counted here are just over 350,000 clones, about 90% occurring once; the ten biggest clones make up around 3%. Sequencing was carried out using PBMCs or T cells enriched from blood (not recorded which). The receptor set was obtained from a woman under 40 who had recovered from COVID-19.

The chain uses TRBV5-1 and TRBJ2-2; a weak D match, TRBD1 (6 bases). The CDR3 runs 15 residues. V was cut by 0 bases and J by 7 bases, with 13 bases left in between. The germline V gene encodes CDR1 SGHRS and CDR2 YFSETQ. The CDR3 here is CASSLDRVTVGELFF. Here the CDR3 DNA reads TGCGCCAGCAGCTTGGACAGGGTAACTGTCGGGGAGCTGTTTTTT. Supplemented by reference TRBV5-1 and TRBJ2-2, the full variable domain reads KAGVTQTPRYLIKTRGQQVTLSCSPISGHRSVSWYQQTPGQGLQFLFEYFSETQRNKGNFPGRFSGRQFSNSRSEMNVSTLELGDSALYLCASSLDRVTVGELFFGEGSRLTVL.

The genes are TRBV5-1 and TRBJ2-2, with unresolved D. The CDR3 is 13 amino acids. V lost 5 bases and J lost 1, with 6 bases in between. Germline lookup yields CDR1 SGHRS and CDR2 YFSETQ. Written as DNA, the CDR3 is TGCGCCAGCAGTACGGGGAACACCGGGGAGCTGTTTTTT. Its protein is CASSTGNTGELFF.

The chain recombines TRBV28 with TRBJ2-2, with 7 bases fitting TRBD1. V was pared by 4 bases and J by 3 bases, with 5 bases of the junction left unmatched. Germline CDR1 reads MDHEN; CDR2 reads SYDVKM. The CDR3 loop spans 15 amino acids. DNA for the CDR3: TGTGCCAGCAGTTCCTACGACAGGGACACCGGGGAGCTGTTTTTT. Protein sequence: CASSSYDRDTGELFF.

The gene calls are TRBV2 and TRBJ1-3, with D maybe TRBD1 (6 bases). Looked up from germline, CDR1 is SNHLY and CDR2 is FYNNEI. The CDR3 spans 13 residues. Trimming left V 10 bases short and J 1 base short, with 11 bases between. The CDR3 DNA follows: TGTGCCATCAACAGGGAATCTGGAAACACCATATATTTT. Translated: CAINRESGNTIYF.

A few counts support this clone. The chain joins TRBV14 to TRBJ2-7, with 9 bases identical to TRBD1. The CDR3 has 16 amino acids. V lost 6 bases, J lost 2 bases, and 11 bases stayed unmatched. The germline V gene has CDR1 SGHDN and CDR2 FVKESK. The CDR3 region is CASSTTGTGTPYEQYF. The CDR3 region has the DNA TGTGCCAGCAGTACTACCGGGACAGGGACCCCCTACGAGCAGTACTTC.

The chain couples TRBV6-5 to TRBJ2-3, with D maybe TRBD2 (6 bases). This CDR3 has 16 amino acids. V gave up 4 bases and J gave up 0 bases, with 14 bases separating them. CDR1 is MNHEY and CDR2 is SVGAGI in the germline V gene. The CDR3 DNA is TGTGCCAGCAGTTCTGGGACTGGATACAGCACAGATACGCAGTATTTT. Translating it yields CASSSGTGYSTDTQYF.

This chain uses TRBV6-5 with TRBJ1-5; 8 bases line up with TRBD1. Germline V gives CDR1 MNHEY, CDR2 SVGAGI. The ends lost 6 bases at V and 4 bases at J; junction bases unmatched: 8. The CDR3 consists of 15 residues. CDR3 sequence: CASRTPGQENQPQHF. The CDR3 coding sequence is TGTGCCAGCAGGACTCCGGGACAGGAGAATCAGCCCCAGCATTTT.

This chain connects TRBV18 to TRBJ2-7, with no clear D. This CDR3 spans 14 amino acids. Germline V gene sequence: CDR1 KGHSH, CDR2 LQKENI. V lost 0 bases and J lost 2, with 8 bases in between. CDR3 sequence (DNA): TGTGCCAGCTCACCACCGAGCTCCCCCTACGAGCAGTACTTC. This gives the protein CASSPPSSPYEQYF.

V gene TRBV6-2 or TRBV6-3 combines with J gene TRBJ1-2; D unclear. The germline CDR1 and CDR2 sequences are MNHEY and SVGEGT. The CDR3 is 11 residues long. Between the trimmed V and J ends, which lost 5 bases and 4 bases, there was a span of 5 bases. Written as DNA, the CDR3 is TGTGCCAGCAGTGACATCTATGGCTACACCTTC. It is translated as CASSDIYGYTF.

V is TRBV6-6 and J is TRBJ1-1; D call uncertain. The CDR3 consists of 16 residues. Germline assignment: CDR1 MNHNY and CDR2 SVGAGI (reference sequence). The V end lost 5 bases, the J end lost 0 bases, and 16 bases lay between the germline ends. The CDR3 region has the DNA TGTGCCAGCAGTAGTACCGGGCACGGGATGAACACTGAAGCTTTCTTT. It yields the protein CASSSTGHGMNTEAFF.

The CDR3 DNA is TGTGCCAGCAGCCAAGAGTGGGGGCTCGAGACTGAAGCTTTCTTT. Protein sequence: CASSQEWGLETEAFF. The gene calls are TRBV14 and TRBJ1-1; D is possibly TRBD1 (6 bases). Trimming pared 0 bases from V and 5 bases from J, leaving 13 bases between. The length of the CDR3 is 15 residues. Germline V gene lookup returns CDR1 SGHDN and CDR2 FVKESK.

The genes are TRBV28 and TRBJ1-2; 8 nucleotides line up with TRBD1. Unmatched junction bases numbered 8, after V lost 3 bases and J lost 8 bases. Per the germline V gene, CDR1 is MDHEN and CDR2 is SYDVKM. The CDR3 covers 14 residues. The CDR3, as DNA: TGTGCCAGCAGTTTCGGGCAGGGGGCGAGAGGCTACACCTTC. It encodes CASSFGQGARGYTF.

The rearrangement joins TRBV10-3 to TRBJ2-1, with 8 bases lining up with TRBD2. Looked up from germline, CDR1 is ENHRY and CDR2 is SYGVKD. V trimming: 7 bases; J trimming: 0 bases; junction bases outside the gene matches: 11. The CDR3 runs to 17 residues. The CDR3 DNA reads as TGTGCCATCAAATGGGAGCGGGGGACAAGCTCCTACAATGAGCAGTTCTTC. It yields the protein CAIKWERGTSSYNEQFF.

This rearrangement joins TRBV5-4 to TRBJ1-1, with a tentative D call TRBD1 (5 bases). The CDR3 is 13 residues long. Germline values: CDR1 SGHNT, CDR2 YYREEE (reference sequence). Trimming took off 4 bases at V and 1 base at J, with 8 bases between the two ends. CDR3 nucleotides: TGTGCCAGCAGCGGGGGGGGGAACACTGAAGCTTTCTTT. Residues: CASSGGGNTEAFF.

This chain links TRBV29-1 with TRBJ2-1; TRBD1 agrees at 9 bases. The V gene end was trimmed by 3 bases and the J gene end by 12 bases; junction bases not matched to a gene: 21. CDR1 and CDR2 from the germline V gene are SQVTM and ANQGSEA. CDR3 length: 17 amino acids. CDR3 bases: TGCAGCGTTGATGGGACAGGGTCGATGTGGGGACAGAAGGGGCAGTTCTTC. It specifies CSVDGTGSMWGQKGQFF.

This clone was seen only once. The CDR3 protein is CASSLRTGTNGYTF. Here the CDR3 DNA reads TGCGCCAGCAGCCTCCGGACAGGAACAAATGGCTACACCTTC. This rearrangement joins TRBV5-1 to TRBJ1-2; 7 nucleotides match TRBD1. Germline lookup yields CDR1 SGHRS and CDR2 YFSETQ. The CDR3 has 14 amino acids. The V gene end was trimmed by 4 bases and the J gene end by 6 bases; junction bases not matched to a gene: 9.